One and the same sample provided the 16 T cell receptor beta chains below, sequenced in a study of blood T cell repertoires in COVID-19. Sequenced by immunoSEQ multiplex PCR; TCRdb stores in-frame clones only, minus some. Of 200,000 to 300,000 clones listed, around 88% were seen once; the top ten hold about 1.3%. The specimen sequenced was peripheral blood. Every receptor here comes from a man older than 75 with acute or convalescent COVID-19.

Only a few counts were recorded for this clone. The V gene is TRBV11-1, the J gene TRBJ1-1; the match to TRBD1 covers 7 bases. This CDR3 contains 15 residues. Germline values: CDR1 SGHAT, CDR2 FQDESV (reference sequence). V lost 5 bases and J lost 4; bases outside the gene matches: 10. The CDR3 nucleotides are TGTGCCAGCAGCGCCCGAGACAGGGTTTCCACTGAAGCTTTCTTT. Protein sequence: CASSARDRVSTEAFF.

The CDR3 sequence: CASSPTVSAEAFF. In DNA, the CDR3 is TGTGCCAGCAGTCCTACGGTTTCGGCTGAAGCTTTCTTT. This chain links TRBV3-1 (or the pseudogene TRBV3-2) with TRBJ1-1; D is undetermined. The germline CDR1 and CDR2 sequences are LGHDT and YNNKEL (reference sequence). Trimming stripped 6 bases from V and 6 bases from J, with 14 bases between. CDR3 length: 13 amino acids.

The chain recombines TRBV28 with TRBJ2-5, with 12 bases fitting TRBD2. This CDR3 is built from 16 residues. Germline CDR1 MDHEN, CDR2 SYDVKM. V gave up 5 bases and J gave up 5 bases; unmatched junction bases: 9. CDR3 nucleotide sequence: TGTGCCAGCAGTGTCCTGACTAGCGGGAGAAGGGAGACCCAGTACTTC. The encoded protein is CASSVLTSGRRETQYF.

The chain joins TRBV4-1 to TRBJ2-1; TRBD2 matches 9 bases. The V and J ends lost 1 base and 1 base, in that order; junction bases with no gene match: 5. The germline CDR1 and CDR2 sequences are MGHRA and YSYEKL. The CDR3 spans 17 residues. The CDR3: CASSQVSGSGSYNEQFF. The DNA for the CDR3 is TGCGCCAGCAGCCAAGTTAGCGGGAGTGGTTCCTACAATGAGCAGTTCTTC.

The chain employs TRBV11-2 and TRBJ1-2, with D possibly matching TRBD1 (5 bases). The CDR3 is made up of 13 amino acids. Germline CDR1 is SGHAT and CDR2 is FQNNGV. Trimming stripped 3 bases from V and 4 bases from J, with 9 bases between. For the CDR3, the DNA is TGTGCCAGCAGCTTTGGGCAGGGCTATGGCTACACCTTC. It yields the protein CASSFGQGYGYTF.

This clone was observed a handful of times. The CDR3 DNA follows: TGTGCCAGCAGCCCCGCGGACAGGAACACTGAAGCTTTCTTT. It is translated as CASSPADRNTEAFF. The chain links TRBV7-8 to TRBJ1-1; tentative D call: TRBD1 (6 bases). Germline V gene sequence: CDR1 SGHVS, CDR2 FQNEAQ. Trimming stripped 5 bases from V and 1 base from J, with 11 bases between. This CDR3 comprises 14 residues.

The V call is TRBV5-1, the J call TRBJ2-3; 12 bases fit TRBD1. This CDR3 has 17 amino acids. The V gene end was trimmed by 4 bases and the J gene end by 1 base; junction bases not matched to a gene: 7. Germline V gene sequence: CDR1 SGHRS, CDR2 YFSETQ. The CDR3 is CASSTPGQGARTDTQYF. CDR3 in DNA: TGCGCCAGCAGCACCCCGGGACAGGGGGCGCGCACAGATACGCAGTATTTT.

The count of this clone is one. The rearrangement joins TRBV4-3 to TRBJ2-2; maybe TRBD2 (5 bases). Germline CDR1 and CDR2: LGHNA and YSLEER. Trimming stripped 1 base from V and 1 base from J, with 7 bases between. There are 15 residues in the CDR3. The CDR3 nucleotides are TGCGCCAGCAGCCAAGTCAGCGGGAACACCGGGGAGCTGTTTTTT. This translates into CASSQVSGNTGELFF.

V gene TRBV5-4 combines with J gene TRBJ2-5, with D maybe TRBD2 (6 bases). The CDR3 runs to 14 residues. Germline loops: CDR1 SGHNT, CDR2 YYREEE (reference sequence). Trimming took off 4 bases at V and 2 bases at J, with 12 bases between the two ends. CDR3 nucleotides: TGTGCCAGCAGCGGACTGACTAGACAAGAGACCCAGTACTTC. Translating it yields CASSGLTRQETQYF.

The chain uses TRBV19 and TRBJ1-6, with a possible D match to TRBD1 (6 bases). The CDR3 runs to 13 residues. The V end was cut by 9 bases, the J end by 6 bases, with 12 bases between. Germline V gene sequence: CDR1 LNHDA, CDR2 SQIVND (reference sequence). The CDR3 nucleotides are TGTGCCAGCGCCGGACAGACTAATTCACCCCTCCACTTT. Residues: CASAGQTNSPLHF.

V gene TRBV7-2 combines with J gene TRBJ2-7; 8 bases match TRBD2. V lost 4 bases and J lost 3; bases outside the gene matches: 11. The CDR3 totals 16 residues. In germline, CDR1 is SGHTA, CDR2 FQGNSA. The CDR3 sequence is CASSSRWLAGFYEQYF. CDR3 bases: TGTGCCAGCAGCTCCCGCTGGCTAGCGGGTTTCTACGAGCAGTACTTC.

This chain uses TRBV5-4 with TRBJ2-7; maybe TRBD1 (5 bases). V shed 2 bases and J shed 3 bases, with 9 bases lying between them. CDR3 size: 13 residues. Germline values: CDR1 SGHNT, CDR2 YYREEE (reference sequence). The CDR3 here is CASSFVGVYEQYF. CDR3 coding DNA: TGTGCCAGCAGCTTCGTAGGGGTCTACGAGCAGTACTTC. Supplemented by reference TRBV5-4 and TRBJ2-7, the full variable domain reads ETGVTQSPTHLIKTRGQQVTLRCSSQSGHNTVSWYQQALGQGPQFIFQYYREEENGRGNFPPRFSGLQFPNYSSELNVNALELDDSALYLCASSFVGVYEQYFGPGTRLTVT.

The chain links TRBV5-1 to TRBJ2-5; 7 positions match TRBD1. CDR3 length equals 15 residues. Germline-derived CDR1 and CDR2 are SGHRS and YFSETQ. Losses at the gene ends were 3 bases for V and 1 base for J; bases not matched to a gene: 6. The CDR3 region is CASSSKQGIQETQYF. The DNA of the CDR3 is TGCGCCAGCAGCTCGAAACAGGGGATCCAAGAGACCCAGTACTTC.

This chain connects TRBV9 to TRBJ1-2; possible D gene TRBD1, 5 bases. Looked up from germline, CDR1 is SGDLS and CDR2 is YYNGEE. The CDR3 runs 17 residues. With 4 bases removed from V and 8 bases from J, the gap between germline ends came to 27 bases. The CDR3 coding sequence is TGTGCCAGCAGCCCGCAAGCCGCGGGGGGGGAGTGGGACGGCTACACCTTC. Translation: CASSPQAAGGEWDGYTF.

The V gene is TRBV7-3, the J gene TRBJ1-6; weak D call: TRBD1 (6 bases). Looked up from germline, CDR1 is SGHTA and CDR2 is FQGTGA. This CDR3 spans 16 amino acids. V was shortened by 1 base and J by 5 bases, with 12 bases between the two germline ends. In DNA, the CDR3 is TGTGCCAGCAGCTTAAACGGGCGGGGGCATAATTCACCCCTCCACTTT. Encoded protein: CASSLNGRGHNSPLHF. Using reference TRBV7-3 and TRBJ1-6 for the parts outside the CDR3, the full variable domain is GAGVSQTPSNKVTEKGKYVELRCDPISGHTALYWYRQSLGQGPEFLIYFQGTGAADDSGLPNDRFFAVRPEGSVSTLKIQRTERGDSAVYLCASSLNGRGHNSPLHFGNGTRLTVT.

The V and J genes are TRBV5-1 and TRBJ2-5, with 8 bases matching TRBD2. Germline CDR1 reads SGHRS; CDR2 reads YFSETQ. Trimming cost V 4 bases and J 5 bases; bases outside gene matches: 4. The CDR3 runs to 13 residues. The CDR3 DNA reads TGCGCCAGCAGCCCGGGACTAGACGAGACCCAGTACTTC. This gives the protein CASSPGLDETQYF.